A single sample gave rise to the 21 T cell receptor beta chains below, sequenced in a study of blood T cell repertoires in COVID-19. Repertoires were generated with immunoSEQ multiplex PCR, while TCRdb's copy carries only in-frame clones and drops some. The data show about 500,000 clones, with around 87% seen just once and under 0.85% held by the top ten. Material for sequencing was PBMCs or T cells enriched from blood (not recorded which). The receptor source for this set is a woman aged 18-29 years who had recovered from COVID-19.

The gene calls are TRBV3-1 (or the pseudogene TRBV3-2) and TRBJ2-5, with D perhaps TRBD2 (5 bases). Germline lookup yields CDR1 LGHDT and CDR2 YNNKEL (reference sequence). This CDR3 has 13 amino acids. V was shortened by 4 bases and J by 4 bases, with 10 bases between the two germline ends. The chain's CDR3 is CASSLAWGETQYF. CDR3 nucleotide sequence: TGTGCCAGCAGCCTAGCGTGGGGAGAGACCCAGTACTTC.

Details on this clone: A read error may be the cause here, since a much bigger clone is one base away. This specimen includes other DNA sequences encoding the same CDR3. V and J are TRBV5-1 and TRBJ2-7; D gene uncertain. Germline CDR1 reads SGHRS; CDR2 reads YFSETQ. Trimming pared 0 bases from V and 0 bases from J, leaving 10 bases between. This CDR3 has 15 residues. The CDR3 sequence: CASSLGYGFSYEQYF. CDR3 coding DNA: TGCGCCAGCAGCTTGGGTTACGGGTTCTCCTACGAGCAGTACTTC.

V gene TRBV9 combines with J gene TRBJ2-3, with 15 bases fitting TRBD2. The CDR3 length is 16 residues. The V segment lost 3 bases and the J segment 4 bases; nucleotides outside the gene matches: 3. CDR1 SGDLS and CDR2 YYNGEE come from the germline V gene. This chain's CDR3 is CASSARTSGGADTQYF. The DNA for the CDR3 is TGTGCCAGCAGCGCCCGGACTAGCGGGGGGGCAGATACGCAGTATTTT.

The genes are TRBV30 and TRBJ2-1, with D possibly matching TRBD2 (6 bases). The germline V and J ends were trimmed by 5 bases and 15 bases, with 20 bases remaining between them. Germline CDR1 GTSNPN, CDR2 SVGIG (reference sequence). The CDR3 extends over 12 amino acids. This CDR3 reads CAWDIRGTPPFF. In DNA form, the CDR3 reads TGTGCCTGGGATATTCGGGGGACCCCCCCGTTCTTC.

The V call is TRBV2, the J call TRBJ2-2; unclear D gene. CDR3 length: 14 amino acids. CDR1 is SNHLY, CDR2 FYNNEI, per germline. V was shortened by 5 bases and J by 0 bases, with 7 bases between the two germline ends. The CDR3 DNA reads as TGTGCCAGCAGTCCTTTGTCGAACACCGGGGAGCTGTTTTTT. Its protein product is CASSPLSNTGELFF.

This clone was seen a single time. The V call is TRBV5-1, the J call TRBJ2-1, with 8 bases matching TRBD1. This CDR3 is built from 15 residues. Germline V gives CDR1 SGHRS, CDR2 YFSETQ. Losses at the gene ends were 4 bases for V and 8 bases for J; bases not matched to a gene: 11. The chain's CDR3 is CASSPRTGSSHEQFF. DNA for the CDR3: TGCGCCAGCAGCCCCCGGACAGGGTCGTCGCATGAGCAGTTCTTC.

The genes are TRBV19 and TRBJ2-3; no definite D call. The germline CDR1 and CDR2 sequences are LNHDA and SQIVND (reference sequence). The CDR3 is made up of 14 amino acids. The V and J ends lost 6 bases and 0 bases respectively, with 10 bases between them. CDR3: CASSVPGSTDTQYF. CDR3 sequence (DNA): TGTGCCAGTAGCGTCCCCGGGAGCACAGATACGCAGTATTTT.

This chain connects TRBV5-1 to TRBJ2-1, with 8 nucleotides matching TRBD1. Germline V lookup: CDR1 SGHRS, CDR2 YFSETQ. The CDR3 length is 13 residues. With 4 bases clipped from V and 12 bases from J, the junction kept 9 bases outside the gene matches. This chain's CDR3 is CASSTETGTGQFF. The CDR3 DNA sequence: TGCGCCAGCAGCACTGAGACCGGGACAGGGCAGTTCTTC.

This chain connects TRBV4-1 to TRBJ2-1, with D possibly being TRBD2 (7 bases). Trimming took 3 bases from V and 4 from J, leaving 25 bases between them. Germline loops: CDR1 MGHRA, CDR2 YSYEKL. The CDR3 length is 19 residues. CDR3 sequence reads: CASSHPRGGGLTKYNEQFF. Here the CDR3 DNA reads TGCGCCAGCAGCCATCCACGAGGGGGGGGCTTAACTAAATACAATGAGCAGTTCTTC.

The chain links TRBV5-6 to TRBJ2-5; 7 nucleotides line up with TRBD1. The CDR3 is 14 residues long. The V and J ends lost 3 bases and 3 bases, in that order; junction bases with no gene match: 5. Germline CDR1 is SGHDT and CDR2 is YYEEEE. The DNA for the CDR3 is TGTGCCAGCAGCTCTACCGGGACAGAAGAGACCCAGTACTTC. Translation gives CASSSTGTEETQYF.

This rearrangement joins TRBV21-1 to TRBJ1-2. TRBV21-1 is a listed pseudogene. The CDR3 has 14 residues. The CDR3 DNA follows: TGTGCCAGCAGCTCTCGTTGTTTTAGCTATGGCTACACCTTC. It is translated as CASSSRCFSYGYTF.

The chain joins TRBV2 to TRBJ1-1; D uncertain. CDR1 and CDR2 from the germline V gene are SNHLY and FYNNEI. CDR3 length equals 13 residues. The ends were cut back, 4 bases at V and 1 base at J, with 7 bases in the middle. The DNA for the CDR3 is TGTGCCAGCAGTGGCGGGTCGAACACTGAAGCTTTCTTT. Its translation: CASSGGSNTEAFF.

The CDR3 coding sequence is TGTGCCAGCCGACGACTAGCGGGGAGTTACGAGCAGTACTTC. As protein: CASRRLAGSYEQYF. This chain links TRBV11-2 with TRBJ2-7; 11 positions agree with TRBD2. The CDR3 is made up of 14 amino acids. Losses at the gene ends were 8 bases for V and 4 bases for J; bases not matched to a gene: 7. The germline V gene has CDR1 SGHAT and CDR2 FQNNGV.

The rearrangement links TRBV18 to TRBJ1-4; unclear D gene. V lost 2 bases to trimming and J lost 8 bases, with 12 bases between them. The CDR3 consists of 14 residues. Germline V CDR1 and CDR2: KGHSH, LQKENI. CDR3 sequence reads: CASSPRSAGEKLFF. The CDR3 DNA reads TGTGCCAGCTCACCAAGGTCGGCAGGCGAAAAACTGTTTTTT.

The chain carries TRBV2 and TRBJ1-1, with D perhaps TRBD1 (5 bases). V was cut by 2 bases and J by 4 bases, with 11 bases left in between. This CDR3 spans 14 amino acids. Germline CDR1 SNHLY, CDR2 FYNNEI. This CDR3 is CASSELGGGTEAFF. Here the CDR3 DNA reads TGTGCCAGCAGTGAATTGGGGGGAGGCACTGAAGCTTTCTTT.

This chain uses TRBV5-4 with TRBJ2-5; TRBD2 matches 7 bases. Trimming cost V 4 bases and J 1 base; bases outside gene matches: 7. The CDR3 extends over 15 amino acids. Germline CDR1 is SGHNT and CDR2 is YYREEE (reference sequence). In nucleotides, the CDR3 is TGTGCCAGCAGCCTAGCGGAGACCTTCCAAGAGACCCAGTACTTC. This sequence encodes CASSLAETFQETQYF.

This clone was recorded only once. This chain links TRBV5-1 with TRBJ1-1, with unresolved D. The germline gives CDR1 SGHRS, CDR2 YFSETQ. This CDR3 has 13 amino acids. Trimming pared 0 bases from V and 7 bases from J, leaving 10 bases between. CDR3 sequence (DNA): TGCGCCAGCAGCTTGGAAACAGAAGGTGAAGCTTTCTTT. Its translation is CASSLETEGEAFF.

This clone has only one observation. The same CDR3 is also encoded by other DNA sequences in this sample. The CDR3 here is CASSPGLAYNEQFF. CDR3 coding DNA: TGTGCCAGCTCACCCGGACTAGCGTACAATGAGCAGTTCTTC. The chain is built from TRBV18 and TRBJ2-1; 9 nucleotides line up with TRBD2. The V gene end was trimmed by 3 bases and the J gene end by 4 bases; junction bases not matched to a gene: 1. This CDR3 is built from 14 residues. Germline values: CDR1 KGHSH, CDR2 LQKENI.

The CDR3 loop reads CASSRERLGYEQYF. The CDR3 DNA reads TGCGCCAGCAGCCGGGAGCGCTTGGGCTACGAGCAGTACTTC. The chain employs TRBV5-1 and TRBJ2-7; TRBD2 is a possible D gene (6 bases). This CDR3 contains 14 residues. Trimming stripped 4 bases from V and 3 bases from J, with 14 bases between. Per the germline V gene, CDR1 is SGHRS and CDR2 is YFSETQ. Together with reference TRBV5-1 and TRBJ2-7, the CDR3 gives the full variable domain: KAGVTQTPRYLIKTRGQQVTLSCSPISGHRSVSWYQQTPGQGLQFLFEYFSETQRNKGNFPGRFSGRQFSNSRSEMNVSTLELGDSALYLCASSRERLGYEQYFGPGTRLTVT.

This sequence joins TRBV27 and TRBJ1-1, with a tentative D call TRBD1 (5 bases). CDR1 and CDR2 (germline): MNHEY, SMNVEV (reference sequence). The CDR3 covers 14 residues. V shed 6 bases and J shed 3 bases, with 14 bases lying between them. CDR3 loop: CASSPSGGDTEAFF. CDR3 sequence (DNA): TGTGCCAGCAGCCCCTCTGGAGGGGACACTGAAGCTTTCTTT.

The rearrangement links TRBV28 to TRBJ1-3; unclear D gene. Deletions cut 2 bases from V and 0 bases from J, with 8 bases between. CDR1 MDHEN and CDR2 SYDVKM come from the germline V gene. CDR3 length: 15 amino acids. CDR3 coding DNA: TGTGCCAGCAGTTTACGGGATAGCTCTGGAAACACCATATATTTT. The encoded protein is CASSLRDSSGNTIYF.